This T cell receptor beta chain appears in the sequencing data of a study of T cell clones after liver transplantation. Produced via immunoSEQ multiplex PCR; TCRdb's table is partial and in-frame only. The table shows tens of thousands of clones, with about 81% occurring only once. The CDR3 runs 15 residues. From germline, CDR1 is MDHEN and CDR2 SYDVKM. Trimming cost V 4 bases and J 0 bases, with 12 bases left between them. This TCR derives from a human donor who received a liver transplant. The material was CD4+ T cells from blood, obtained before liver transplant. The V gene is TRBV28, the J gene TRBJ1-2; perhaps TRBD1 as D (6 bases). CDR3 sequence (DNA): TGTGCCAGCAGTTCTCGGACAGCAGCTAACTATGGCTACACCTTC. Its protein product is CASSSRTAANYGYTF.